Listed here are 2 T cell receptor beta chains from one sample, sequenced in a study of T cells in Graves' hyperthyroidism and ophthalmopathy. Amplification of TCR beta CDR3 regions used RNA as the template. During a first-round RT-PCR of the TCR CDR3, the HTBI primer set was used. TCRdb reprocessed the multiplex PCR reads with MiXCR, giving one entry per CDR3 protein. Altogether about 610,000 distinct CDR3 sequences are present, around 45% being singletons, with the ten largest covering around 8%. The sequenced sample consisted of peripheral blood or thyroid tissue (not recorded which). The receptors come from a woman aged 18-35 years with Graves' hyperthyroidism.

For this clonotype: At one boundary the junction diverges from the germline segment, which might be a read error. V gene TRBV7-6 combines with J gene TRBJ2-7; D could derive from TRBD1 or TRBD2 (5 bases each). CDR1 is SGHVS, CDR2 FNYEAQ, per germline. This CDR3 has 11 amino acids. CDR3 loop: CASRDTGELYF. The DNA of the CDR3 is TGTGCCAGCAGGGACACCGGGGAGCTGTACTTC.

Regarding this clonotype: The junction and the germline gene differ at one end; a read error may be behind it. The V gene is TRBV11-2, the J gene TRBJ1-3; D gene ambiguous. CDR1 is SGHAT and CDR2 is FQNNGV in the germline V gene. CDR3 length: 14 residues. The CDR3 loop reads CVSSLLSSGNTIYF. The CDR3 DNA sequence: TGTGTCAGCAGCTTGCTGTCCTCTGGAAACACCATATATTTT.